Shown below are 12 T cell receptor beta chains from a single sample sequenced in a study of glioma-infiltrating T cells. TCR alpha and beta CDR3 regions were amplified from RNA using iRepertoire nested multiplex PCR. TCRdb recomputed calls from the multiplex PCR reads with MiXCR, one row per CDR3 protein. The sample shows around 190,000 distinct CDR3 sequences, more than 35% of them seen only once. Sequencing was performed on glioma tissue, nonneoplastic brain tissue, or PBMCs (not recorded which). The receptors stem from a human donor with low-grade glioma or glioblastoma, undergoing nonglioma brain surgery, or in good health (not recorded which).

The rearrangement joins TRBV19 to TRBJ2-5; D may be TRBD1 (6 bases). The CDR3 runs 13 residues. Trimming cost V 3 bases and J 3 bases, with 8 bases left between them. Germline CDR1 is LNHDA and CDR2 is SQIVND (reference sequence). The CDR3 DNA is TGTGCCAGTAGTATTGGACAGAAAGAGACCCAGTACTTC. It specifies CASSIGQKETQYF.

The chain has TRBV2 and TRBJ2-7; tentatively, D is TRBD1 or TRBD2 (5 bases each). V lost 6 bases and J 0 bases, leaving 12 bases between the germline ends. Per germline, CDR1 SNHLY and CDR2 FYNNEI. This CDR3 has 14 amino acids. The CDR3 DNA sequence: TGTGCCAGCAGCCCCCGGGACCGCTCCTACGAGCAGTACTTC. Translating gives CASSPRDRSYEQYF. Looking up the rest from reference TRBV2 and TRBJ2-7 gives the full variable domain: EPEVTQTPSHQVTQMGQEVILRCVPISNHLYFYWYRQILGQKVEFLVSFYNNEISEKSEIFDDQFSVERPDGSNFTLKIRSTKLEDSAMYFCASSPRDRSYEQYFGPGTRLTVT.

Note on this clonotype: This sequence may be a read error, since a much larger clone differs from it by one base. The V gene is TRBV10-3, the J gene TRBJ1-2; no firm D call. Germline V gene sequence: CDR1 ENHRY, CDR2 SYGVKD. There are 13 residues in the CDR3. Trimming stripped 10 bases from V and 5 bases from J, with 17 bases between. This CDR3 reads CATIREREYGYTF. In DNA form, the CDR3 reads TGTGCCACAATACGGGAGCGAGAATATGGCTACACCTTC.

Comments on this clonotype: This may come from a read error, since a much larger clone is one base off. CDR3 sequence reads: CASRPWTDDYEQYF. The CDR3, as DNA: TGTGCCAGCAGGCCCTGGACGGATGACTACGAGCAGTACTTC. The gene calls are TRBV28 and TRBJ2-7; unclear D gene. CDR3 length: 14 amino acids. From germline, CDR1 is MDHEN and CDR2 SYDVKM. The V and J ends lost 6 bases and 3 bases respectively, with 15 bases between them.

The V gene is TRBV2, the J gene TRBJ2-7; tentatively, D is TRBD2 (6 bases). Trimming cost V 6 bases and J 4 bases, with 16 bases left between them. The CDR3 totals 14 residues. The V gene's germline CDR1 is SNHLY and CDR2 FYNNEI. The CDR3, as DNA: TGTGCCAGCAGGGTAGCGGTAGGGAATTACGAGCAGTACTTC. Translating gives CASRVAVGNYEQYF. Filled out from reference TRBV2 and TRBJ2-7, the complete variable domain reads EPEVTQTPSHQVTQMGQEVILRCVPISNHLYFYWYRQILGQKVEFLVSFYNNEISEKSEIFDDQFSVERPDGSNFTLKIRSTKLEDSAMYFCASRVAVGNYEQYFGPGTRLTVT.

J is TRBJ2-5 and V is TRBV18; a possible D gene is TRBD1 (6 bases). V was pared by 3 bases and J by 5 bases, with 13 bases between. The germline gives CDR1 KGHSH, CDR2 LQKENI. This CDR3 is built from 14 residues. The CDR3 reads CASSPSRGTETQYF. Here the CDR3 DNA reads TGTGCCAGCTCACCCTCCAGGGGTACCGAGACCCAGTACTTC.

This clonotype was found a few times. The rearrangement uses TRBV5-4 and TRBJ2-3; D unclear. The CDR3 loop spans 13 amino acids. The V gene lost 3 bases and the J gene lost 4 bases, with 9 bases spanning the gap. Germline CDR1 reads SGHNT; CDR2 reads YYREEE (reference sequence). The CDR3 region has the DNA TGTGCCAGCAGCTCTGGAGACTCAGATACGCAGTATTTT. Encoded protein: CASSSGDSDTQYF.

The chain joins TRBV12-5 to TRBJ2-3, with D tentatively TRBD2 (5 bases). Germline CDR1 reads LGHNT; CDR2 reads FRNRAP. V lost 4 bases and J lost 5, with 7 bases in between. CDR3 size: 12 residues. CDR3 in amino acids: CASGSRVDTQYF. DNA of the CDR3: TGTGCTAGTGGTTCGCGGGTAGATACGCAGTATTTT.

This clonotype came up many times. The chain recombines TRBV20-1 with TRBJ1-1, with TRBD1 as a possible D gene (6 bases). There are 16 residues in the CDR3. CDR1 is DFQATT, CDR2 SNEGSKA, per germline (reference sequence). Trimming shortened V by 1 base and J by 0 bases, and 15 bases separated the two germline ends. CDR3 in amino acids: CSARGSGGTVNTEAFF. The CDR3 DNA sequence: TGCAGTGCTAGAGGATCGGGGGGCACGGTGAACACTGAAGCTTTCTTT.

The table lists this clonotype with many counts. The V call is TRBV28, the J call TRBJ2-5; D assignment may be TRBD1 or TRBD2 (5 bases each). Germline V lookup: CDR1 MDHEN, CDR2 SYDVKM. The CDR3 spans 14 residues. V lost 8 bases and J 1 base, leaving 14 bases between the germline ends. The DNA of the CDR3 is TGTGCCAGCCGTAAGTGGGGGTCCCAAGAGACCCAGTACTTC. Translation gives CASRKWGSQETQYF.

This clonotype was counted at least ten times. The chain recombines TRBV27 with TRBJ2-7; D call uncertain. This CDR3 comprises 14 residues. V was trimmed by 0 bases and J by 4 bases, leaving 10 bases between them. Germline V lookup: CDR1 MNHEY, CDR2 SMNVEV (reference sequence). The CDR3 is CASSLSKGLYEQYF. The CDR3 DNA follows: TGTGCCAGCAGTTTATCCAAGGGCTTATACGAGCAGTACTTC.

This clonotype has only one observation. The chain employs TRBV28 and TRBJ2-7, with D uncertain. CDR1 is MDHEN and CDR2 is SYDVKM in the germline V gene. This CDR3 spans 12 amino acids. Deletions cut 5 bases from V and 4 bases from J, with 9 bases between. CDR3 sequence: CASSNLPYEQYF. Here the CDR3 DNA reads TGTGCCAGCAGTAATCTGCCGTACGAGCAGTACTTC.